The rows below give T cell receptor beta chains drawn from one sample of a study of cytomegalovirus exposure and HLA in healthy donors. The data were produced by immunoSEQ multiplex PCR, yet TCRdb's version contains in-frame clones alone and is incomplete. The profile covers about 160,000 clones, with around 81% appearing a single time and 2% to 2.5% taken by the ten largest. Specimen: PBMCs. The source is a man between 25 and 39 years old in good health and CMV-seropositive. Each CDR3 is given with its conserved first and last residue. D genes are given only for firm matches. Clone size is shown for a subset of rows, as once, few, many or a class of expanded clone.

v_call	d_call	clone_size	j_call	cdr3_nt	cdr3_aa
TRBV7-2	TRBD1	many	TRBJ2-7	TGTGCCAGCAGCCTATCCTTAGACAGGGTCACCCACGAGCAGTACTTC	CASSLSLDRVTHEQYF
TRBV27	.	.	TRBJ2-7	TGTGCCAGCAGTTTATCCAGGGACGAGCAGTACTTC	CASSLSRDEQYF
TRBV10-3	.	.	TRBJ2-3	TGTGCCATCCTCGAGGGCCCCGGGTCAGATACGCAGTATTTT	CAILEGPGSDTQYF
TRBV7-2	.	.	TRBJ1-4	TGTGCCAGCAGCCTGGTCGAAAGGGGTAATGAAAAACTGTTTTTT	CASSLVERGNEKLFF
TRBV7-9	.	.	TRBJ1-2	TGTGCCAGCAGCCTCCCGTGGGGGGGCCCACATAACTATGGCTACACCTTC	CASSLPWGGPHNYGYTF
TRBV7-2	.	.	TRBJ1-1	TGTGCCAGCAGCTTAGGTTCCGGGAGTAACACTGAAGCTTTCTTT	CASSLGSGSNTEAFF
TRBV9	TRBD2	.	TRBJ2-1	TGTGCCAGCAGCCCAAGAGGAGTGTTAGTAGCGGGGGACTACAATGAGCAGTTCTTC	CASSPRGVLVAGDYNEQFF
TRBV7-9	TRBD2	.	TRBJ2-3	TGTGCCAGCAGCCCCCCCGTGATAGCGGGGGGCGAGGATACGCAGTATTTT	CASSPPVIAGGEDTQYF
TRBV2	TRBD2	.	TRBJ2-1	TGTGCCAGCAGTGTGTCCCAGGCGGGGGGGATTGAGCAGTTCTTC	CASSVSQAGGIEQFF
TRBV5-1	TRBD1	.	TRBJ2-7	TGCGCCAGCAGCTTGGAGGACAGGGCCACCTACGAGCAGTACTTC	CASSLEDRATYEQYF
TRBV7-7	TRBD1	.	TRBJ2-7	TGTGCTAGCAGCTCCCCGGGACAGGGGCTCTACGAGCAGTACTTC	CASSSPGQGLYEQYF
TRBV11-2	TRBD2	.	TRBJ2-2	TGTGCCAGCAGCCAAGCGGGGGGGCTCGCCGGGGAGCTGTTTTTT	CASSQAGGLAGELFF
TRBV5-4	TRBD1	.	TRBJ1-3	TGTGCCAGCAGCTTGAGGACAGGGGACACCATATATTTT	CASSLRTGDTIYF
TRBV6-5	.	.	TRBJ2-3	TGTGCCAGCAGTTCCCGGGACATCCGCACAGATACGCAGTATTTT	CASSSRDIRTDTQYF
TRBV11-2	TRBD1	.	TRBJ1-6	TGTGCCAGCAGCTATGGACAGGCCTATAATTCACCCCTCCACTTT	CASSYGQAYNSPLHF
TRBV4-2	TRBD2	once	TRBJ2-3	TGTGCCAGCAGCCAAGTGCCTTTAGCGGGGGGAAGCACAGATACGCAGTATTTT	CASSQVPLAGGSTDTQYF
TRBV4-2	TRBD2	.	TRBJ2-7	TGTGCCAGCAGCCAAGAAGGGCGGGGGGCCTACGAGCAGTACTTC	CASSQEGRGAYEQYF
TRBV15	.	few	TRBJ1-5	TGTGCCACCAGCGGGAACAGGTTTCTACAGCCCCAGCATTTT	CATSGNRFLQPQHF
TRBV19	TRBD1	.	TRBJ1-2	TGTGCCAGTAGTATAATGGGACAGGGGGCGTTTGGCTACACCTTC	CASSIMGQGAFGYTF
TRBV4-3	TRBD2	.	TRBJ2-1	TGCGCCAGCAGCCAAGATCGCTGGGCGGGGGGCGCCTACAATGAGCAGTTCTTC	CASSQDRWAGGAYNEQFF
TRBV13	.	.	TRBJ1-2	TGTGCCAGCAGCTTAGGCCGGGGTAAGGGCTACACCTTC	CASSLGRGKGYTF
TRBV27	TRBD1	.	TRBJ2-5	TGTGCCAGCGCTCCGCTCGGACAGGGGGCCCGCGAGACCCAGTACTTC	CASAPLGQGARETQYF
TRBV9	TRBD1	.	TRBJ1-6	TGTGCCAGCAGGGGGGACAGGGGGCCTAATTCACCCCTCCACTTT	CASRGDRGPNSPLHF
TRBV7-2	.	.	TRBJ2-7	TGTGCCAGCAGCTTAGTTTCTGGGTCCGGGGGAGGTAGGGAGCAGTACTTC	CASSLVSGSGGGREQYF
TRBV5-1	TRBD1	.	TRBJ2-7	TGCGCCAGCAGCCGGGGACAGGGAACCCCGAGGATCTACGAGCAGTACTTC	CASSRGQGTPRIYEQYF
TRBV9	.	.	TRBJ2-7	TGTGCCAGCAGCCCCAAGGAGGGGGCCAAAATATACGAGCAGTACTTC	CASSPKEGAKIYEQYF
TRBV6-4	.	few	TRBJ1-2	TGTGCCAGCAGTGACTCCTCGGACACTGGCTACACCTTC	CASSDSSDTGYTF
TRBV5-1	.	.	TRBJ2-1	TGCGCCAGCAGCTTGGCCGGGAGTGAGCAGTTCTTC	CASSLAGSEQFF
TRBV7-6	TRBD2	.	TRBJ2-5	TGTGCCAGCAGCTTAGCGTGGCGGGGGGGCACAGAGACCCAGTACTTC	CASSLAWRGGTETQYF
TRBV18	TRBD2	.	TRBJ2-7	TGTGCCAGCTCGCGGGGGGGCCTCAGCGAGCAGTACTTC	CASSRGGLSEQYF
TRBV5-6	.	.	TRBJ2-1	TGTGCCAGCACCCGGTCGCTTCCGTCCTACAATGAGCAGTTCTTC	CASTRSLPSYNEQFF
TRBV10-1	TRBD2	.	TRBJ2-1	TGCGCCAGCAGTGGGACTAGCGGGGGGGCCAATGAGCAGTTCTTC	CASSGTSGGANEQFF
TRBV5-6	TRBD1	few	TRBJ1-4	TGTGCCAGCAGCCACCCGCCGGGACAGGGCCCTGAAAAACTGTTTTTT	CASSHPPGQGPEKLFF
TRBV4-1	.	.	TRBJ1-2	TGCGCCAGCAGCCCGCGGGGGGGACCCTATGGCTACACCTTC	CASSPRGGPYGYTF
TRBV5-1	TRBD2	.	TRBJ2-7	TGCGCCAGCAGCTTGGCCGTTGGACTAGCAGGGGAGCAGTACTTC	CASSLAVGLAGEQYF
TRBV7-3	TRBD1	once	TRBJ2-3	TGTGCCAGCAGCAGAGGACAGGGGCGGACAGATACGCAGTATTTT	CASSRGQGRTDTQYF
TRBV18	TRBD1	.	TRBJ2-3	TGTGCCAGCTTACAGGGGGCTCTAGATACGCAGTATTTT	CASLQGALDTQYF
TRBV10-3	TRBD1	.	TRBJ1-2	TGTGCCAGCAACCGACCCGGGACAGCTAACTATGGCTACACCTTC	CASNRPGTANYGYTF
TRBV15	TRBD1	.	TRBJ2-5	TGTGCCACCAGCAGTGGGCAGGGGGCCCGTTGGGAGACCCAGTACTTC	CATSSGQGARWETQYF
TRBV4-1	TRBD1	.	TRBJ2-7	TGCGCCAGCAGCCAAGACCTTCCTGAGGGGGCCAACGAGCAGTACTTC	CASSQDLPEGANEQYF
TRBV9	TRBD2	.	TRBJ2-7	TGTGCCAGCAGCGGTAGCGGGGGGGCTTACGAGCAGTACTTC	CASSGSGGAYEQYF
TRBV6-6	TRBD1	.	TRBJ2-7	TGTGCCAGCAGTCTCACCCACAGGGGAATTGACGAGCAGTACTTC	CASSLTHRGIDEQYF
TRBV18	.	.	TRBJ1-1	TGTGCCAGCTCACCATGGGGAGGAACAGGGAACACTGAAGCTTTCTTT	CASSPWGGTGNTEAFF
TRBV9	TRBD1	.	TRBJ2-7	TGTGCCAGCAGCCCTACCAGACAGGGATTGAACGAGCAGTACTTC	CASSPTRQGLNEQYF
TRBV28	.	.	TRBJ2-7	TGTGCCAGCAGTTTCGGGCAGGGGCCCTACGAGCAGTACTTC	CASSFGQGPYEQYF